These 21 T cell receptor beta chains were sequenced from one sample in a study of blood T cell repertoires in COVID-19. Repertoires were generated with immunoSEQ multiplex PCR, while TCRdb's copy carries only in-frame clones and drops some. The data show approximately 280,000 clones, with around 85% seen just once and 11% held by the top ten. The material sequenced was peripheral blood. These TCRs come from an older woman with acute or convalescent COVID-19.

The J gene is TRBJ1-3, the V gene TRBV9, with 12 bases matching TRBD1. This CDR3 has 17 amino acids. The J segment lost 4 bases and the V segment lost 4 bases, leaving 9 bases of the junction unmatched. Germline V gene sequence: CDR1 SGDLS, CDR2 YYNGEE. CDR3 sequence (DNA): TGTGCCAGCAGCCCCCGAGGGGACAGGGGGCTCGGAAACACCATATATTTT. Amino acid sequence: CASSPRGDRGLGNTIYF.

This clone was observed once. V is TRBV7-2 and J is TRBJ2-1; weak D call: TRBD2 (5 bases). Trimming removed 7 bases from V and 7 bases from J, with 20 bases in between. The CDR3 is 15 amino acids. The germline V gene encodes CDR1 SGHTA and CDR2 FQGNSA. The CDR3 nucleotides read TGTGCCAGCACCGCCCAAAATACTCCGGGGAATGAGCAGTTCTTC. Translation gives CASTAQNTPGNEQFF.

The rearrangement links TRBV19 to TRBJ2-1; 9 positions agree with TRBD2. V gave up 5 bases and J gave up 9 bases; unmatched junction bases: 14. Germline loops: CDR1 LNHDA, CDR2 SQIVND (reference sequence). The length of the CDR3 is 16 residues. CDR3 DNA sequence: TGTGCCAGTAGTCGACAAAGAGCGGGGGGCGACGTTGAGCAGTTCTTC. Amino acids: CASSRQRAGGDVEQFF.

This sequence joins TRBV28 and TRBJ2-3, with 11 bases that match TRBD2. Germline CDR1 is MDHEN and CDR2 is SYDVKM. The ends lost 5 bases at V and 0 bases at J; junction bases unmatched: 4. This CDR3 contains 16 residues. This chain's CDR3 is CASSGRLAGSTDTQYF. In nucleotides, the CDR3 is TGTGCCAGCAGTGGGAGACTAGCGGGGAGCACAGATACGCAGTATTTT.

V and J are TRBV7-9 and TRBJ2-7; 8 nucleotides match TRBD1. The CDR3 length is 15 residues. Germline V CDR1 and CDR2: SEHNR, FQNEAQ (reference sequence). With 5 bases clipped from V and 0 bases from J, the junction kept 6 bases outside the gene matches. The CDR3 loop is CASSGRTGSSYEQYF. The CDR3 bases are TGTGCCAGCAGCGGTAGGACAGGGAGCTCCTACGAGCAGTACTTC.

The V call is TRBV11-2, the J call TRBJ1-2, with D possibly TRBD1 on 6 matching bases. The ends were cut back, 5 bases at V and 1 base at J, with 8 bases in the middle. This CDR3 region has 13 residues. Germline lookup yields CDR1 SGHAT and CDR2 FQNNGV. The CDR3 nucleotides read TGTGCCAGCAGCAAGGACAGTAACTATGGCTACACCTTC. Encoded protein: CASSKDSNYGYTF.

In DNA form, the CDR3 reads TGTGCCAGCAGCCTCCACAGGGACCGGAACACTGAAGCTTTCTTT. This sequence encodes CASSLHRDRNTEAFF. The gene calls are TRBV7-9 and TRBJ1-1, with D perhaps TRBD1 (6 bases). Germline V gives CDR1 SEHNR, CDR2 FQNEAQ (reference sequence). There are 15 residues in the CDR3. V lost 5 bases and J 1 base, leaving 14 bases between the germline ends.

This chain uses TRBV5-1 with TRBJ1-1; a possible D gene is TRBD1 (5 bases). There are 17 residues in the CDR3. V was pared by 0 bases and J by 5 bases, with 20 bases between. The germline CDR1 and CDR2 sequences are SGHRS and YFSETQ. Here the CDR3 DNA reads TGCGCCAGCAGCTTGGATTTTACCGGAGGGAGGGGAACTGAAGCTTTCTTT. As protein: CASSLDFTGGRGTEAFF.

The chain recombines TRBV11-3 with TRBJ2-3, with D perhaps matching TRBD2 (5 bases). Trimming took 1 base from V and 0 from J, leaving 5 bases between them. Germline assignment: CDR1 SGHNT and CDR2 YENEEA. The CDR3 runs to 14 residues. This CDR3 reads CASSLGGSTDTQYF. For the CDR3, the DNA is TGTGCCAGCAGCTTAGGCGGGAGCACAGATACGCAGTATTTT.

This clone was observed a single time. The CDR3 reads CASSLSQLRGGVSYNEQFF. The DNA for the CDR3 is TGTGCCAGCAGTTTATCTCAGCTCCGGGGGGGGGTTTCCTACAATGAGCAGTTCTTC. The chain carries TRBV27 and TRBJ2-1; TRBD2 agrees at 8 bases. Germline CDR1 is MNHEY and CDR2 is SMNVEV (reference sequence). Trimming cost V 0 bases and J 1 base; bases outside gene matches: 11. The CDR3 has 19 amino acids.

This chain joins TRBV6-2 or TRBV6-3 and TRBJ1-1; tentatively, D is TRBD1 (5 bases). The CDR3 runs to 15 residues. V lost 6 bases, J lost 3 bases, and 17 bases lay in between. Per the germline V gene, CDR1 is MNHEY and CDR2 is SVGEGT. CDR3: CASRPRKGVYTEAFF. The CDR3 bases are TGTGCCAGCAGGCCTCGTAAAGGGGTGTACACTGAAGCTTTCTTT.

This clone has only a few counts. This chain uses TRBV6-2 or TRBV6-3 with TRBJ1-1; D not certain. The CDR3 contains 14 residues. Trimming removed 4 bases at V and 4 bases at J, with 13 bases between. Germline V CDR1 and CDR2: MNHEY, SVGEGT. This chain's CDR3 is CASSFEGGITEAFF. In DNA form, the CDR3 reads TGTGCCAGCAGTTTCGAGGGAGGGATCACTGAAGCTTTCTTT.

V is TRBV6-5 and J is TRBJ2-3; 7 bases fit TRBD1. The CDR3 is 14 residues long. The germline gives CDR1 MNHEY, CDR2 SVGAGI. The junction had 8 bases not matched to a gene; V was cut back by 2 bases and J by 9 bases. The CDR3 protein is CASSYGGQTGTQYF. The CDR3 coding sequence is TGTGCCAGCAGTTACGGCGGGCAGACAGGGACGCAGTATTTT.

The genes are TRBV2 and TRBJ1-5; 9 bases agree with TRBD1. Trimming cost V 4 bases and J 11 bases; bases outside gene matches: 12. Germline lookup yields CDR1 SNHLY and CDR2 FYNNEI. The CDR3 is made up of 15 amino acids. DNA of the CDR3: TGTGCCAGCAGTGCGGACAGGGGCCCGGGGGGGGCCCAGCATTTT. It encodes CASSADRGPGGAQHF.

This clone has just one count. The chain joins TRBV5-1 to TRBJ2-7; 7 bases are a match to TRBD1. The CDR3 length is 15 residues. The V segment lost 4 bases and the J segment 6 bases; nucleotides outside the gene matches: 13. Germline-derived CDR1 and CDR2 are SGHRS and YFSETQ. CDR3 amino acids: CASSPLVLQGSEQYF. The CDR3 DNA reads TGCGCCAGCAGCCCGCTGGTGCTACAGGGGTCCGAGCAGTACTTC.

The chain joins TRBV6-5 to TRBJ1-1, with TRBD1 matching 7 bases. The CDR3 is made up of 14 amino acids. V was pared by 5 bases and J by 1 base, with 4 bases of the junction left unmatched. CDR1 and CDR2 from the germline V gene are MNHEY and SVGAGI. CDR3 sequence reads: CASSKRQGNTEAFF. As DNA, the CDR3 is TGTGCCAGCAGTAAACGACAGGGGAACACTGAAGCTTTCTTT.

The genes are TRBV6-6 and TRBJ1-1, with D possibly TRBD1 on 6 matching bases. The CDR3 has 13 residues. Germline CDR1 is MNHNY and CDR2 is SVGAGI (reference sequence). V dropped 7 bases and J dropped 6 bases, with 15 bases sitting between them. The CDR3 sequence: CASTLGGVAEAFF. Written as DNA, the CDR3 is TGTGCCAGCACCTTAGGGGGGGTAGCTGAAGCTTTCTTT.

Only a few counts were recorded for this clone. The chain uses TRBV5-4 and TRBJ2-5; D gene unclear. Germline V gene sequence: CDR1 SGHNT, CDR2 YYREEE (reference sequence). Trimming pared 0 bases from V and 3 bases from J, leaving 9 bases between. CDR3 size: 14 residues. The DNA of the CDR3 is TGTGCCAGCAGCTTGGACGCAGTGGAAGAGACCCAGTACTTC. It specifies CASSLDAVEETQYF.

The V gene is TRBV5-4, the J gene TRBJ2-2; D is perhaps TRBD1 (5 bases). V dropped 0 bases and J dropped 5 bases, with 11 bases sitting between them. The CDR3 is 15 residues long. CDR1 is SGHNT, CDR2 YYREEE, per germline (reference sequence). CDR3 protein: CASSLGGPGTGELFF. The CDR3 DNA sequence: TGTGCCAGCAGCTTGGGGGGCCCAGGGACCGGGGAGCTGTTTTTT.

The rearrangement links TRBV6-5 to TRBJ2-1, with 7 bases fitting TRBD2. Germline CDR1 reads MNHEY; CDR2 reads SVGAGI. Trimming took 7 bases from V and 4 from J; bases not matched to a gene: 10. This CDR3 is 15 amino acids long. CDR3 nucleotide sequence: TGTGCCAGCACAGGTGGGGAGCGGGGTTACAATGAGCAGTTCTTC. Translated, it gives CASTGGERGYNEQFF.

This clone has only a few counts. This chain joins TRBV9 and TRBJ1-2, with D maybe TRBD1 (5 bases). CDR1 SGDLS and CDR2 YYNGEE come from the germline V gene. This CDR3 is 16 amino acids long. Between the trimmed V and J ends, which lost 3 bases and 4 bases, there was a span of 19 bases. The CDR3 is CASSAGGTGRFYGYTF. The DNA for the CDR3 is TGTGCCAGCAGCGCTGGGGGGACGGGGAGATTCTATGGCTACACCTTC.